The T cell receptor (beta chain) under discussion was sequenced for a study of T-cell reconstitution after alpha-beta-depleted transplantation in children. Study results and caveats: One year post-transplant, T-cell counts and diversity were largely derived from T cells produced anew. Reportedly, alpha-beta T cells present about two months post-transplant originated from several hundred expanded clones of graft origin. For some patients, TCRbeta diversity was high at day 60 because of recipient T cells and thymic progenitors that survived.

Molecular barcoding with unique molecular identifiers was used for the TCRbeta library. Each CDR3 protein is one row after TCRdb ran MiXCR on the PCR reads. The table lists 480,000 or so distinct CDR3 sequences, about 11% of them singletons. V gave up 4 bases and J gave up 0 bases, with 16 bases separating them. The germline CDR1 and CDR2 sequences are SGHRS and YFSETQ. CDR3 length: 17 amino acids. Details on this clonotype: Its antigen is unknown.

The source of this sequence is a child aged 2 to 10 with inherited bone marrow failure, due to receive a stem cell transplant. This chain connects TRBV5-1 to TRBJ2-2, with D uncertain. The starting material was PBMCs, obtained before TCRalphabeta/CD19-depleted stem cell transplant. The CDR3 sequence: CASSPLFAAANTGELFF. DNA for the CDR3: TGCGCCAGCAGCCCCCTCTTTGCGGCAGCGAACACCGGGGAGCTGTTTTTT. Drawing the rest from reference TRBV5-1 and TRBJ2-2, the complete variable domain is KAGVTQTPRYLIKTRGQQVTLSCSPISGHRSVSWYQQTPGQGLQFLFEYFSETQRNKGNFPGRFSGRQFSNSRSEMNVSTLELGDSALYLCASSPLFAAANTGELFFGEGSRLTVL.